This T cell receptor (beta chain) is from a study of read filtering for tumor transcriptome and immune sequencing. For the study at large: R-ISS stage counts were 8 for I, 15 to 20 for II, 6 or 7 for III. TCR-mapped reads were about 4 to 11 million with IR-seq versus about 80 to 1273 with RNA-seq.

This library used roughly 400 ng RNA and molecular barcoded adaptors spanning alpha/delta and beta/gamma chains. TCRdb recomputed calls from the reads with MiXCR, one row per CDR3 protein. The table lists roughly 130,000 distinct CDR3 sequences, 10% to 15% of them singletons. The CDR3 extends over 14 amino acids. Germline CDR1 is KGHDR and CDR2 is SFDVKD. With regard to this clonotype: As yet, its antigen is unknown. Compared with germline, one end of the junction differs, possibly owing to a read error.

Notes on the study in general: The sorted CD138-negative fraction was a mixed bone marrow immune population, not purified T cells. Compared with RNA-seq, IR-seq gave much higher clonotype depth and reliability.

The rearrangement links TRBV24-1 to TRBJ2-2; D is undetermined. The clonotype comes from a donor at least 40 years old with multiple myeloma. Sequenced material: a population of CD138-negative cells sorted from bone marrow. The CDR3 loop reads CATGDFRLSGELFF. Here the CDR3 DNA reads TGTGCCACCGGTGATTTCAGGTTATCCGGGGAGCTGTTTTTT.